Listed here is a single T cell receptor (beta chain). Its antigen is as yet unknown. The data originate from a study of graft-versus-host responses after intestinal transplantation. Study-level points and caveats: Allograft graft-versus-host to host-versus-graft clonal ratios ran high in patients with graft-donor T cell macrochimerism. GvH clonotypes were identified within recipient marrow, with a subset emerging first in ileum or blood.

Germline loops: CDR1 SGHKS, CDR2 YYEKEE (reference sequence). Trimming cost V 4 bases and J 1 base, with 11 bases left between them. This CDR3 region has 14 residues. Assay used: immunoSEQ multiplex PCR; TCRdb lists only in-frame clones, some missing. The sample has approximately 110,000 clones, 93% seen once. This sequence originates from a human donor who was the organ donor for an intestinal transplant. The sample in question was unstimulated CD8+ T cells sorted from spleen or lymph node cells, obtained before transplant. The rearrangement uses TRBV5-5 and TRBJ1-1; no clear D. CDR3 DNA: TGTGCCAGCAGCCGTAGGGTGCAGAACACTGAAGCTTTCTTT. Translation gives CASSRRVQNTEAFF.